This TCR beta chain stems from a study of T cell repertoires in cytomegalovirus infection. Study-level background: Matching HLA type, along with CMV infection, was indicated by public TCR beta signatures. Study-level findings and limits: Totalled public TCR beta family frequency picked out people who carried CMV plus the relevant HLA. Across the ex vivo response, the dominant clonotypes were HLA-C-restricted CMV-specific TCR beta clonotypes.

TCRdb itself ran the reads through MiXCR, one entry per CDR3 protein. The profile shows 200,000 to 250,000 distinct CDR3 sequences, 20% to 25% of them singletons. With respect to this clonotype: Its antigen is unidentified.

The CDR3 totals 19 residues. CDR1 is MNHEY, CDR2 SVGAGI, per germline. Germline trimming cut 4 bases from V and 5 bases from J; bases unmatched to any gene: 13. The chain recombines TRBV6-5 with TRBJ2-2, with 13 nucleotides matching TRBD2. The material sequenced was CD8+ T cells from PBMCs. The receptor was derived from a human donor in good health (CMV status not recorded). Some clones in this sample may be carry-over from other donors' samples. The CDR3 sequence is CASSSLTSGGAKRTGELFF. In DNA, the CDR3 is TGTGCCAGCAGTTCCCTAACTAGCGGGGGGGCCAAACGGACCGGGGAGCTGTTTTTT.